The next 16 T cell receptor beta chains were all read from a single sample in a study of T cell responses to AZD1222 COVID-19 vaccine. Assay used: immunoSEQ multiplex PCR; TCRdb lists only in-frame clones, some missing. The data contain roughly 150,000 clones, roughly 91% of them singletons. The sequencing here drew on peripheral blood, taken 28 days after the second AZD1222 dose. These receptors all stem from an adult who received the AZD1222 COVID-19 vaccine.

This rearrangement joins TRBV3-1 (or the pseudogene TRBV3-2) to TRBJ1-2; maybe TRBD1 (6 bases). The germline V gene encodes CDR1 LGHDT and CDR2 YNNKEL (reference sequence). The CDR3 contains 15 residues. V was shortened by 1 base and J by 2 bases, with 11 bases between the two germline ends. The CDR3 sequence is CASSQGWGQNYGYTF. The CDR3 DNA is TGTGCCAGCAGCCAAGGATGGGGGCAGAACTATGGCTACACCTTC.

This clone was seen a single time. The CDR3 reads CASSQTPALAGTDTQYF. The CDR3, as DNA: TGTGCCAGCAGCCAAACCCCCGCCTTAGCGGGCACAGATACGCAGTATTTT. The chain uses TRBV7-2 and TRBJ2-3; D is perhaps TRBD2 (6 bases). V gave up 5 bases and J gave up 1 base, with 19 bases separating them. The CDR3 has 17 amino acids. From germline, CDR1 is SGHTA and CDR2 FQGNSA.

The CDR3: CASSTSRGGGRATGELFF. The CDR3 DNA follows: TGTGCCAGCAGTACTTCCCGGGGAGGGGGCAGGGCCACCGGGGAGCTGTTTTTT. The chain recombines TRBV28 with TRBJ2-2; D may be TRBD1 or TRBD2 (7 bases each). With 5 bases removed from V and 4 bases from J, the gap between germline ends came to 23 bases. From germline, CDR1 is MDHEN and CDR2 SYDVKM. The CDR3 has 18 residues.

The chain carries TRBV4-1 and TRBJ2-1, with TRBD2 identical over 12 bases. Germline V gene data show CDR1 as MGHRA and CDR2 as YSYEKL. Losses at the gene ends were 6 bases for V and 6 bases for J; bases not matched to a gene: 6. The CDR3 runs 15 residues. The CDR3 region has the DNA TGCGCCAGCAGTCGGACTAGCGGGGATCGCAATGAGCAGTTCTTC. It yields the protein CASSRTSGDRNEQFF.

V is TRBV4-3 and J is TRBJ1-4; TRBD1 matches 10 bases. After removal of 2 bases from V and 8 bases from J, the junction contained 5 bases not matched to a gene. CDR3 length: 15 residues. Germline V lookup: CDR1 LGHNA, CDR2 YSLEER. Written as DNA, the CDR3 is TGCGCCAGCAGCCAACAGACAGGGGGCGCGGAAAAACTGTTTTTT. Translating gives CASSQQTGGAEKLFF.

This chain connects TRBV19 to TRBJ1-5; D not resolved. This CDR3 spans 13 amino acids. Germline V gene data show CDR1 as LNHDA and CDR2 as SQIVND (reference sequence). Trimming took 5 bases from V and 3 from J, leaving 8 bases between them. This chain's CDR3 is CASSRTHNQPQHF. CDR3 sequence (DNA): TGTGCCAGTAGTCGGACCCACAATCAGCCCCAGCATTTT.

CDR3 loop: CSASRLGALAGGNNEQFF. Here the CDR3 DNA reads TGCAGTGCTAGTCGCTTAGGTGCCTTAGCGGGGGGGAACAATGAGCAGTTCTTC. The chain links TRBV20-1 to TRBJ2-1; TRBD2 matches at 11 bases. The V and J ends lost 3 bases and 5 bases, in that order; junction bases with no gene match: 15. The germline V gene encodes CDR1 DFQATT and CDR2 SNEGSKA (reference sequence). The CDR3 is made up of 18 amino acids.

The V gene is TRBV30, the J gene TRBJ1-5; 8 bases match TRBD1. V lost 1 base and J lost 5; bases outside the gene matches: 19. In germline, CDR1 is GTSNPN, CDR2 SVGIG (reference sequence). This CDR3 contains 19 residues. The DNA for the CDR3 is TGTGCCTGGAGTGCATCTATGAGGGAAGGCAGGGGGCTCTATCAGCCCCAGCATTTT. This encodes CAWSASMREGRGLYQPQHF. Full variable domain (remainder filled in from reference TRBV30 and TRBJ1-5): SQTIHQWPATLVQPVGSPLSLECTVEGTSNPNLYWYRQAAGRGLQLLFYSVGIGQISSEVPQNLSASRPQDRQFILSSKKLLLSDSGFYLCAWSASMREGRGLYQPQHFGDGTRLSIL.

The CDR3 sequence is CASSITVRETQYF. The CDR3 DNA sequence: TGTGCCAGCAGTATAACCGTGCGGGAGACCCAGTACTTC. The chain has TRBV12-3 or TRBV12-4 and TRBJ2-5; D is undetermined. V was trimmed by 5 bases and J by 5 bases, leaving 12 bases between them. The CDR3 is made up of 13 amino acids.

The V and J genes are TRBV28 and TRBJ2-2, with TRBD2 identical over 9 bases. V trimming: 1 base; J trimming: 4 bases; junction bases outside the gene matches: 7. This CDR3 contains 17 residues. From germline, CDR1 is MDHEN and CDR2 SYDVKM. The DNA of the CDR3 is TGTGCCAGCAGTTTATCTGCTAGCGGGATCTTCACCGGGGAGCTGTTTTTT. It specifies CASSLSASGIFTGELFF.

The chain recombines TRBV3-1 (or the pseudogene TRBV3-2) with TRBJ2-3; 8 bases are a match to TRBD2. This CDR3 is 14 amino acids long. After removal of 6 bases from V and 1 base from J, the junction contained 3 bases not matched to a gene. Germline CDR1 and CDR2: LGHDT and YNNKEL (reference sequence). For the CDR3, the DNA is TGTGCCAGCAGACATAGCGGGGGCACAGATACGCAGTATTTT. Translating it yields CASRHSGGTDTQYF.

The chain joins TRBV24-1 to TRBJ2-1; tentatively, D is TRBD1 (6 bases). V was clipped by 2 bases and J by 4 bases, with 8 bases between them. Germline lookup yields CDR1 KGHDR and CDR2 SFDVKD. The CDR3 is made up of 14 amino acids. CDR3 in amino acids: CATSDYGQYNEQFF. The CDR3 DNA sequence: TGTGCCACCAGTGATTATGGACAGTACAATGAGCAGTTCTTC.

The J gene is TRBJ2-1, the V gene TRBV24-1; 7 nucleotides match TRBD2. The V segment lost 4 bases and the J segment 8 bases; nucleotides outside the gene matches: 10. This CDR3 comprises 15 residues. The germline gives CDR1 KGHDR, CDR2 SFDVKD. This chain's CDR3 is CATSDRTRDTHEQFF. The CDR3 DNA sequence: TGTGCCACCAGTGACCGGACTAGAGACACTCATGAGCAGTTCTTC.

This chain connects TRBV29-1 to TRBJ1-4; D remains ambiguous. Trimming took 3 bases from V and 7 from J, leaving 15 bases between them. The CDR3 sequence is 14 residues long. CDR1 and CDR2 (germline): SQVTM, ANQGSEA. The CDR3 protein is CSVDGGPRGEKLFF. CDR3 DNA sequence: TGCAGCGTTGATGGAGGGCCCCGCGGTGAAAAACTGTTTTTT.

The chain has TRBV6-5 and TRBJ2-5; D is possibly TRBD2 (6 bases). The CDR3 spans 15 residues. The germline V gene has CDR1 MNHEY and CDR2 SVGAGI. V lost 1 base and J lost 1, with 10 bases in between. The CDR3 nucleotides read TGTGCCAGCAGTTACTACGGGACTGCCCAAGAGACCCAGTACTTC. Amino acid sequence: CASSYYGTAQETQYF.

V and J are TRBV6-5 and TRBJ1-3, with D unclear. This CDR3 spans 15 amino acids. Germline V gives CDR1 MNHEY, CDR2 SVGAGI. V gave up 4 bases and J gave up 0 bases, with 10 bases separating them. Written as DNA, the CDR3 is TGTGCCAGCAGTTTTGGAGGCAGCTCTGGAAACACCATATATTTT. Protein sequence: CASSFGGSSGNTIYF.